The source of this T cell receptor beta chain is a study of beta chain features in type 1 diabetes. Once sorted, every population was more than 98% pure. V was cut by 7 bases and J by 2 bases, with 18 bases left in between. The CDR3 is 15 residues long. The germline V gene has CDR1 SGHTA and CDR2 FQGNSA. Expressed TCRB transcripts got sequenced, as all isolated RNA was reverse transcribed. Libraries were prepared by immunoSEQ multiplex PCR; TCRdb keeps only in-frame clonotypes and omits some of them. The sample carries 350,000 or so clones, about 19% recorded once. The genes are TRBV7-2 and TRBJ2-7; unclear D gene. This clonotype originated in a young woman in good health. Material for sequencing was naive CD4+ T cells from blood. Written as DNA, the CDR3 is TGTGCCAGCACAGCCGGCCCTGACGCGGCCTACGAGCAGTACTTC. Its protein is CASTAGPDAAYEQYF.